This T cell receptor beta chain emerged from a study of blood T cell repertoires in COVID-19. Study details: Spain, Italy and the United States supplied samples that represented acute and convalescent COVID-19.

Sequenced by immunoSEQ multiplex PCR; TCRdb stores in-frame clones only, minus some. This table holds about 83,000 clones, 86% found once. The sample taken for sequencing was peripheral blood. The source of this sequence is a man in his fifties or sixties with active COVID-19.

In DNA form, the CDR3 reads TGTGCCAGCAGCTGGGACAGGCGGGGGGATACGCAGTATTTT. It is translated as CASSWDRRGDTQYF. This sequence joins TRBV7-9 and TRBJ2-3; D might be TRBD1 (8 bases). Germline V lookup: CDR1 SEHNR, CDR2 FQNEAQ (reference sequence). The CDR3 extends over 14 amino acids. V was trimmed by 4 bases and J by 6 bases, leaving 14 bases between them.